This T cell receptor (beta chain) was recovered during a study of blood T cell repertoires in COVID-19. Per the germline V gene, CDR1 is LGHNT and CDR2 is FRNRAP. Trimming shortened V by 3 bases and J by 1 base, and 6 bases separated the two germline ends. The CDR3 contains 13 residues. Authors' methods: The authors estimated nucleated cell counts from reference gene primer amplification. Using immunoSEQ multiplex PCR, the repertoire was profiled, and TCRdb retains in-frame clones only, with some absent. That table is the source of V, J and clone size, and D and trimming were worked out from the DNA. The sample has approximately 94,000 clones, approximately 81% seen once.

V and J are TRBV12-5 and TRBJ1-1, with D hard to call. The sequencing sample was made of peripheral blood. This receptor was obtained from a human donor in a cohort sampled during active COVID-19. The CDR3 bases are TGTGCTAGTGGTTTCCGCGAGAACACTGAAGCTTTCTTT. It translates to CASGFRENTEAFF. Variable domain in full (rest from reference TRBV12-5 and TRBJ1-1): DARVTQTPRHKVTEMGQEVTMRCQPILGHNTVFWYRQTMMQGLELLAYFRNRAPLDDSGMPKDRFSAEMPDATLATLKIQPSEPRDSAVYFCASGFRENTEAFFGQGTRLTVV.